This TCR beta chain was retrieved from a study of blood T cell repertoires in COVID-19. The CDR3 sequence is 15 residues long. In germline, CDR1 is SSHAT, CDR2 FNYEAQ (reference sequence). Original methodology: Reference gene primers were amplified, and this amplification served to estimate nucleated cell counts. The method was immunoSEQ multiplex PCR; TCRdb's version includes in-frame clones alone and lacks a portion of them. From that table come the V and J calls and clone size; the DNA was used to work out D and trimming. This table holds about 260,000 clones, roughly 87% found once. This clone was observed many times. Mismatch with germline at one junction end may stem from a read error.

The receptor's source is a woman aged 50 to 60 who had recovered from COVID-19. The rearrangement joins TRBV7-7 to TRBJ2-1; 10 bases are a match to TRBD2. Sequenced sample: peripheral blood. CDR3 region: CASSFGLAVDNEQFF. The CDR3 nucleotides read TGTGCTAGCAGCTTCGGACTAGCGGTTGACAATGAGCAGTTCTTC.